The 15 T cell receptor beta chains given below trace back to one sample, sequenced in a study of cytotoxic CD8 clonotypes in ibrutinib-treated CLL. Clones were sequenced by immunoSEQ multiplex PCR, and TCRdb holds only the in-frame ones, with some missing. Of about 35,000 clones in the sample, 71% are singletons; the top ten hold over 15%. The starting material was PBMCs, obtained at disease progression, from a patient treated with ibrutinib. The receptor set was obtained from a human donor with chronic lymphocytic leukemia.

J is TRBJ2-6 and V is TRBV10-3; the D is unclear. This CDR3 has 13 amino acids. Trimming removed 10 bases at V and 2 bases at J, with 9 bases between. From germline, CDR1 is ENHRY and CDR2 SYGVKD. The CDR3 coding sequence is TGTGCCAGCGCCGGGCCTGGGGCCAACGTCCTGACTTTC. This gives the protein CASAGPGANVLTF.

The chain uses TRBV6-5 and TRBJ2-6; 7 bases are a match to TRBD1. J was trimmed by 2 bases and V by 5 bases; bases with no gene match: 3. Per the germline V gene, CDR1 is MNHEY and CDR2 is SVGAGI. This CDR3 contains 15 residues. The CDR3 is CASSPTGAGANVLTF. DNA for the CDR3: TGTGCCAGCAGTCCTACAGGGGCTGGGGCCAACGTCCTGACTTTC.

V gene TRBV29-1 combines with J gene TRBJ2-7; 8 bases map to TRBD2. The germline V gene has CDR1 SQVTM and CDR2 ANQGSEA. The V and J ends lost 6 bases and 2 bases, in that order; junction bases with no gene match: 15. The CDR3 consists of 16 residues. CDR3 sequence reads: CSVGGVAGPPTYEQYF. The CDR3 DNA reads as TGCAGCGTGGGGGGGGTAGCGGGGCCTCCGACCTACGAGCAGTACTTC.

The rearrangement joins TRBV7-6 to TRBJ1-6; 7 bases are a match to TRBD1. This CDR3 is built from 17 residues. The germline V gene encodes CDR1 SGHVS and CDR2 FNYEAQ. V dropped 5 bases and J dropped 0; count of bases not matched to a gene: 7. Written as DNA, the CDR3 is TGTGCCAGCAGCCCCGGGACAGCGAGCTCCTATAATTCACCCCTCCACTTT. As protein: CASSPGTASSYNSPLHF.

The chain uses TRBV5-4 and TRBJ1-4, with 7 nucleotides matching TRBD1. This CDR3 has 14 residues. Trimming at V came to 2 bases and at J to 8 bases, leaving 6 bases not matched to a gene. The germline V gene has CDR1 SGHNT and CDR2 YYREEE (reference sequence). CDR3: CASSFDRVDEKLFF. Written as DNA, the CDR3 is TGTGCCAGCAGCTTTGACAGGGTTGACGAAAAACTGTTTTTT.

This rearrangement joins TRBV9 to TRBJ2-3; weak D call: TRBD1 (6 bases). V lost 4 bases and J 1 base, leaving 13 bases between the germline ends. The CDR3 contains 15 residues. CDR1 and CDR2 (germline): SGDLS, YYNGEE. The CDR3 protein is CASSIEQGRTDTQYF. In nucleotides, the CDR3 is TGTGCCAGCAGCATAGAACAGGGACGCACAGATACGCAGTATTTT.

This clone was seen a few times. This chain links TRBV15 with TRBJ2-7; TRBD1 matches at 12 bases. V lost 5 bases and J lost 13; bases outside the gene matches: 12. This CDR3 is 14 amino acids long. Germline V gene sequence: CDR1 LNHNV, CDR2 YYDKDF (reference sequence). CDR3 sequence: CATSGLLGTGGEYF. The CDR3 bases are TGTGCCACCAGCGGACTATTGGGGACAGGGGGCGAATACTTC.

The chain uses TRBV6-6 and TRBJ2-7; 8 nucleotides line up with TRBD2. In germline, CDR1 is MNHNY, CDR2 SVGAGI (reference sequence). The CDR3 length is 16 residues. V lost 2 bases to trimming and J lost 5 bases; unmatched junction nucleotides: 11. The CDR3 sequence: CASSYHTGGTGNEQYF. The CDR3 nucleotides are TGTGCCAGCAGTTACCATACGGGGGGGACTGGAAACGAGCAGTACTTC.

This clone appeared once. This chain joins TRBV6-1 and TRBJ2-7; tentative D call: TRBD1 (5 bases). The CDR3 extends over 12 amino acids. Germline V CDR1 and CDR2: MNHNS, SASEGT. V gave up 3 bases and J gave up 7 bases, with 10 bases separating them. CDR3 bases: TGTGCCAGCAGTGAGGCAGGGAAAGAGCAGTACTTC. Protein: CASSEAGKEQYF.

CDR3 loop: CSAGGQGGYEQYF. CDR3 DNA: TGCAGCGCTGGGGGACAGGGTGGCTACGAGCAGTACTTC. The chain carries TRBV29-1 and TRBJ2-7; 9 bases line up with TRBD1. The CDR3 extends over 13 amino acids. The trim removed 7 bases at V and 3 bases at J, leaving 7 bases unmatched. CDR1 and CDR2 from the germline V gene are SQVTM and ANQGSEA.

The chain combines TRBV7-9 with TRBJ1-4; D may be TRBD1 (5 bases). The germline gives CDR1 SEHNR, CDR2 FQNEAQ (reference sequence). The CDR3 sequence is 15 residues long. Trimming shortened V by 1 base and J by 1 base, and 7 bases separated the two germline ends. The CDR3 sequence is CASSLGQRTNEKLFF. CDR3 DNA: TGTGCCAGCAGCTTAGGACAGAGAACTAATGAAAAACTGTTTTTT. Full variable domain (missing parts from reference TRBV7-9 and TRBJ1-4): DTGVSQNPRHKITKRGQNVTFRCDPISEHNRLYWYRQTLGQGPEFLTYFQNEAQLEKSRLLSDRFSAERPKGSFSTLEIQRTEQGDSAMYLCASSLGQRTNEKLFFGSGTQLSVL.

The chain joins TRBV5-1 to TRBJ2-7; a weak D match, TRBD2 (6 bases). With 5 bases removed from V and 6 bases from J, the gap between germline ends came to 6 bases. The CDR3 consists of 10 residues. The germline V gene encodes CDR1 SGHRS and CDR2 YFSETQ. This CDR3 reads CASRLAEQYF. DNA for the CDR3: TGCGCCAGCAGACTAGCCGAGCAGTACTTC.

This chain connects TRBV10-1 to TRBJ2-3, with 8 positions matching TRBD2. The J segment lost 1 base and the V segment lost 5 bases, leaving 5 bases of the junction unmatched. Germline CDR1 reads WNHNN; CDR2 reads SYGVQD (reference sequence). The CDR3 is 15 residues long. CDR3 residues: CASSPGLARTDTQYF. CDR3 nucleotide sequence: TGCGCCAGCAGTCCTGGACTAGCCCGCACAGATACGCAGTATTTT.

The chain uses TRBV12-5 and TRBJ1-1; TRBD1 might be the D (5 bases). The germline gives CDR1 LGHNT, CDR2 FRNRAP. Deletions cut 4 bases from V and 4 bases from J, with 10 bases between. The CDR3 extends over 13 amino acids. The CDR3: CASGSGRGTEAFF. The CDR3 DNA reads TGTGCTAGTGGTTCGGGTAGGGGCACTGAAGCTTTCTTT.

In this sample, this clone turned up a few times. The chain employs TRBV7-8 and TRBJ1-2; 7 bases fit TRBD1. Trimming cost V 8 bases and J 0 bases; bases outside gene matches: 9. Germline CDR1 SGHVS, CDR2 FQNEAQ. This CDR3 is 15 amino acids long. The CDR3 sequence is CASFLGGISNYGYTF. The CDR3 DNA is TGTGCCAGCTTTTTAGGGGGCATTTCTAACTATGGCTACACCTTC. Full variable domain (remainder filled in from reference TRBV7-8 and TRBJ1-2): GAGVSQSPRYKVAKRGQDVALRCDPISGHVSLFWYQQALGQGPEFLTYFQNEAQLDKSGLPSDRFFAERPEGSVSTLKIQRTQQEDSAVYLCASFLGGISNYGYTFGSGTRLTVV.